The present T cell receptor (beta chain) was sequenced within a study of regulatory and conventional T cells in RAG deficiency. Broader study findings: In Omenn syndrome, Treg and Tconv repertoires overlapped >85%.

Notes on this clone: The antigen remains undetermined.

The assay was immunoSEQ multiplex PCR, and TCRdb's table has in-frame clones only and misses some. The data show roughly 30,000 clones, with about 93% seen just once and approximately 0.82% held by the top ten. Trimming removed 11 bases at V and 2 bases at J, with 13 bases between. Per the germline V gene, CDR1 is SNHLY and CDR2 is FYNNEI. The CDR3 is made up of 12 amino acids. The sorted regulatory T cells were CD4+, CD25-high and CD127-low, with genomic DNA sequenced. These data were also filed under a second study, of regulatory T cells. That investigation notes: The primer mix had 52 TRBV and 13 TRBJ primers.

This TCR came from a human donor in good health. J is TRBJ2-7 and V is TRBV2; either TRBD1 or TRBD2 may supply D (5 bases each). The sequenced sample consisted of Tregs sorted from blood. Here the CDR3 DNA reads TGTGCCGGGGACCGGAGCCCCTACGAGCAGTACTTC. Translated: CAGDRSPYEQYF.